Each of the 7 T cell receptor beta chains below was sequenced from the same sample in a study of immune characterization of retroperitoneal liposarcoma. One entry per CDR3 protein, called by TCRdb with MiXCR from the PCR reads. The sample lists approximately 9,300 distinct CDR3 sequences; under 30% were seen once. The sequencing sample was made of blood. All receptors derive from a male donor with retroperitoneal liposarcoma.

This clonotype was counted ten times or more. J is TRBJ2-1 and V is TRBV6-1; D is unclear. In germline, CDR1 is MNHNS, CDR2 SASEGT. Trimming pared 6 bases from V and 4 bases from J, leaving 7 bases between. This CDR3 has 12 amino acids. The chain's CDR3 is CASRSTYNEQFF. CDR3 nucleotide sequence: TGTGCCAGCAGGTCCACGTACAATGAGCAGTTCTTC.

This clonotype was seen repeatedly, ten times or more. This chain links TRBV6-1 with TRBJ2-2; the match to TRBD1 covers 9 bases. The CDR3 is 14 amino acids. After removal of 8 bases from V and 4 bases from J, the junction contained 5 bases not matched to a gene. Germline CDR1 and CDR2: MNHNS and SASEGT. The CDR3 loop is CASRTGVSTGELFF. The DNA for the CDR3 is TGTGCCAGCCGGACAGGGGTGAGCACCGGGGAGCTGTTTTTT.

This clonotype was detected ten times or more. A much larger clonotype is one base distant, so this may be a read error. The chain uses TRBV6-1 and TRBJ2-1; the match to TRBD2 covers 8 bases. This CDR3 contains 14 residues. Trimming at V came to 7 bases and at J to 13 bases, leaving 15 bases not matched to a gene. Germline CDR1 and CDR2: MNHNS and SASEGT. This CDR3 reads CASKVSGGQETQFF. The DNA of the CDR3 is TGTGCCAGCAAGGTTTCGGGGGGGCAAGAGACCCAGTTCTTC.

By share, this clonotype counts as medium-sized. This sequence joins TRBV6-1 and TRBJ2-3; a weak D match, TRBD1 (8 bases). V lost 7 bases and J 3 bases, leaving 17 bases between the germline ends. The CDR3 spans 15 residues. Germline CDR1 and CDR2: MNHNS and SASEGT. CDR3 nucleotide sequence: TGTGCCAGCAAATACAGGGGGGGCCGGACAGATACGCAGTATTTT. Its protein is CASKYRGGRTDTQYF.

Only a few counts were recorded for this clonotype. The V gene is TRBV6-6, the J gene TRBJ1-1, with 8 positions matching TRBD1. The CDR3 length is 14 residues. J lost 4 bases, V lost 7 bases, and 8 bases had no gene match. Germline loops: CDR1 MNHNY, CDR2 SVGAGI (reference sequence). The DNA of the CDR3 is TGTGCCAGCACACCGACAGGGGTTAGCACTGAAGCTTTCTTT. It specifies CASTPTGVSTEAFF.

This clonotype was counted between two and nine times. J is TRBJ1-2 and V is TRBV7-6, with no clear D. The CDR3 totals 15 residues. From germline, CDR1 is SGHVS and CDR2 FNYEAQ. The V end was cut by 5 bases, the J end by 2 bases, with 15 bases between. CDR3 nucleotides: TGTGCCAGCAGCCCAAGGACTCAGGTGAACTATGGCTACACCTTC. Encoded protein: CASSPRTQVNYGYTF.

Comments on this clonotype: Compared with germline, one end of the junction differs, possibly owing to a read error. The rearrangement joins TRBV6-5 to TRBJ2-1; a possible D gene is TRBD2 (5 bases). The germline CDR1 and CDR2 sequences are MNHEY and SVGAGI. The CDR3 consists of 14 residues. CDR3 protein: CARSYSRDYTEQFF. The CDR3 DNA is TGTGCCCGCAGTTACTCCCGGGATTACACTGAGCAGTTCTTC.